Listed below are T cell receptor beta chains from one sample, sequenced in a study of blood T cell repertoires in COVID-19. Data came from immunoSEQ multiplex PCR; TCRdb stores just in-frame clones and leaves some out. This sample has some 74,000 clones, with approximately 88% found just once. Sequencing input: peripheral blood. The source of these receptors is a woman of 80 years or more with acute or convalescent COVID-19. Both conserved end residues are part of each CDR3. Fields, in order: V gene, J gene, D gene, clone size, CDR3 protein, CDR3 DNA. The D gene is left open where the match is weak. Where a row states a size, it is once, few, many or the class of an expanded clone; other rows omit it.

V gene: TRBV4-2
J gene: TRBJ1-1
D gene: .
clone size: once
CDR3 protein: CASSQFVGGKGTEAFF
CDR3 DNA: TGTGCCAGCAGCCAATTTGTAGGGGGTAAGGGCACTGAAGCTTTCTTT

V gene: TRBV6-1
J gene: TRBJ1-2
D gene: .
clone size: .
CDR3 protein: CASSELRRNGYTF
CDR3 DNA: TGTGCCAGCAGTGAATTGCGGAGGAACGGCTACACCTTC

V gene: TRBV30
J gene: TRBJ1-1
D gene: .
clone size: few
CDR3 protein: CAWSRGKGTEAFF
CDR3 DNA: TGTGCCTGGAGTAGGGGGAAAGGAACTGAAGCTTTCTTT

V gene: TRBV5-6
J gene: TRBJ1-3
D gene: TRBD1
clone size: .
CDR3 protein: CASSFGRDSSGNTIYF
CDR3 DNA: TGTGCCAGCAGCTTCGGACGGGACAGCTCTGGAAACACCATATATTTT

V gene: TRBV27
J gene: TRBJ2-7
D gene: .
clone size: .
CDR3 protein: CASSLTGSWFYEQYF
CDR3 DNA: TGTGCCAGCAGTTTAACGGGGAGCTGGTTCTACGAGCAGTACTTC

V gene: TRBV27
J gene: TRBJ2-3
D gene: TRBD2
clone size: .
CDR3 protein: CATASGSGGDTQYF
CDR3 DNA: TGTGCCACCGCCTCGGGTAGCGGGGGTGATACGCAGTATTTT

V gene: TRBV19
J gene: TRBJ1-1
D gene: .
clone size: .
CDR3 protein: CASSVRSGQPTEAFF
CDR3 DNA: TGTGCCAGTAGTGTTCGATCCGGACAGCCCACTGAAGCTTTCTTT

V gene: TRBV5-1
J gene: TRBJ2-7
D gene: .
clone size: .
CDR3 protein: CASSLAEGITYEQYF
CDR3 DNA: TGCGCCAGCAGCTTGGCTGAGGGCATAACCTACGAGCAGTACTTC

V gene: TRBV3-1/TRBV3-2
J gene: TRBJ2-3
D gene: .
clone size: .
CDR3 protein: CASSVGLASTQYF
CDR3 DNA: TGTGCCAGCAGCGTGGGACTCGCCTCTACGCAGTATTTT

V gene: TRBV6-5
J gene: TRBJ1-6
D gene: TRBD1
clone size: .
CDR3 protein: CASSYSDRGSIPLHF
CDR3 DNA: TGTGCCAGCAGTTACTCAGACAGGGGCAGCATTCCCCTCCACTTT

V gene: TRBV7-3
J gene: TRBJ2-7
D gene: .
clone size: .
CDR3 protein: CASSFQGYVEQYF
CDR3 DNA: TGTGCCAGCAGCTTCCAGGGCTATGTCGAGCAGTACTTC

V gene: TRBV7-7
J gene: TRBJ2-2
D gene: .
clone size: .
CDR3 protein: CASSARGNTGELFF
CDR3 DNA: TGTGCTAGCAGCGCCCGGGGGAACACCGGGGAGCTGTTTTTT

V gene: TRBV7-2
J gene: TRBJ1-1
D gene: TRBD1
clone size: .
CDR3 protein: CASSSHRGDTEAFF
CDR3 DNA: TGTGCCAGCAGCTCCCACAGGGGGGACACTGAAGCTTTCTTT

V gene: TRBV6-5
J gene: TRBJ2-5
D gene: TRBD1
clone size: .
CDR3 protein: CASRPEQGVATQYF
CDR3 DNA: TGTGCCAGCAGGCCTGAACAGGGGGTTGCGACCCAGTACTTC

V gene: TRBV30
J gene: TRBJ1-5
D gene: .
clone size: .
CDR3 protein: CAWSPNSSNQPQHF
CDR3 DNA: TGTGCCTGGAGTCCAAACTCGAGCAATCAGCCCCAGCATTTT

V gene: TRBV7-2
J gene: TRBJ2-1
D gene: TRBD2
clone size: .
CDR3 protein: CASSLAASGGYNEQFF
CDR3 DNA: TGTGCCAGCAGCTTAGCGGCTAGCGGGGGTTACAATGAGCAGTTCTTC

V gene: TRBV5-1
J gene: TRBJ2-1
D gene: TRBD2
clone size: .
CDR3 protein: CASSSLAGSENEQFF
CDR3 DNA: TGCGCCAGCAGCTCCCTAGCGGGGAGTGAGAATGAGCAGTTCTTC

V gene: TRBV5-4
J gene: TRBJ2-7
D gene: TRBD1
clone size: .
CDR3 protein: CASSSPGTGSYEQYF
CDR3 DNA: TGTGCCAGCAGCTCGCCCGGGACAGGGTCCTACGAGCAGTACTTC

V gene: TRBV18
J gene: TRBJ2-5
D gene: TRBD1
clone size: .
CDR3 protein: CASSPDRQQTQYF
CDR3 DNA: TGTGCCAGCTCACCGGACAGGCAGCAGACCCAGTACTTC

V gene: TRBV18
J gene: TRBJ2-1
D gene: TRBD1
clone size: .
CDR3 protein: CASSPFLGQGYNEQFF
CDR3 DNA: TGTGCCAGCTCACCATTCCTCGGACAGGGATACAATGAGCAGTTCTTC

V gene: TRBV2
J gene: TRBJ2-7
D gene: TRBD2
clone size: .
CDR3 protein: CASSEGLLAGGGDEQYF
CDR3 DNA: TGTGCCAGCAGTGAAGGTTTACTAGCGGGAGGGGGCGACGAGCAGTACTTC

V gene: TRBV12-3/TRBV12-4
J gene: TRBJ1-2
D gene: .
clone size: .
CDR3 protein: CASSFGAKEGYTF
CDR3 DNA: TGTGCCAGCAGTTTCGGAGCGAAAGAGGGCTACACCTTC

V gene: TRBV5-1
J gene: TRBJ1-1
D gene: .
clone size: .
CDR3 protein: CASSLDHISGTEAFF
CDR3 DNA: TGCGCCAGCAGCTTGGACCATATTTCGGGCACTGAAGCTTTCTTT

V gene: TRBV6-2/TRBV6-3
J gene: TRBJ1-1
D gene: .
clone size: .
CDR3 protein: CASSYSGTNTEAFF
CDR3 DNA: TGTGCCAGCAGTTACTCTGGGACAAACACTGAAGCTTTCTTT

V gene: TRBV7-2
J gene: TRBJ1-1
D gene: TRBD1
clone size: .
CDR3 protein: CASSLAQDRGRQAFF
CDR3 DNA: TGTGCCAGCAGCTTAGCGCAGGACAGGGGGCGTCAAGCTTTCTTT

V gene: TRBV11-2
J gene: TRBJ2-1
D gene: TRBD2
clone size: .
CDR3 protein: CASSFGGLAGVFSYNEQFF
CDR3 DNA: TGTGCCAGCAGCTTCGGTGGGCTAGCGGGAGTTTTCTCCTACAATGAGCAGTTCTTC

V gene: TRBV5-6
J gene: TRBJ1-2
D gene: .
clone size: .
CDR3 protein: CASSRGRAGGYTF
CDR3 DNA: TGTGCCAGCAGCCGAGGGAGGGCAGGGGGCTACACCTTC

V gene: TRBV15
J gene: TRBJ2-3
D gene: TRBD1
clone size: .
CDR3 protein: CATSGPRDRVQDTQYF
CDR3 DNA: TGTGCCACCAGCGGACCCAGGGACAGGGTACAAGATACGCAGTATTTT

V gene: TRBV19
J gene: TRBJ1-2
D gene: .
clone size: once
CDR3 protein: CAARDTGGNYGYTF
CDR3 DNA: TGTGCCGCAAGAGACACGGGAGGTAACTATGGCTACACCTTC

V gene: TRBV2
J gene: TRBJ2-7
D gene: TRBD1
clone size: few
CDR3 protein: CASSAAPGQGRAYEQYF
CDR3 DNA: TGTGCCAGCAGTGCAGCCCCGGGACAGGGAAGGGCCTACGAGCAGTACTTC

V gene: TRBV3-1/TRBV3-2
J gene: TRBJ1-1
D gene: TRBD1
clone size: .
CDR3 protein: CASSQGQGRAFF
CDR3 DNA: TGTGCCAGCAGCCAAGGACAGGGGAGGGCTTTCTTT

V gene: TRBV18
J gene: TRBJ1-1
D gene: TRBD1
clone size: .
CDR3 protein: CASSPRRGDTEAFF
CDR3 DNA: TGTGCCAGCTCACCACGCAGGGGGGATACTGAAGCTTTCTTT

V gene: TRBV7-3
J gene: TRBJ2-5
D gene: TRBD2
clone size: .
CDR3 protein: CASSGSSLAGGGETQYF
CDR3 DNA: TGTGCCAGCAGCGGATCCTCTTTAGCGGGTGGCGGAGAGACCCAGTACTTC

V gene: TRBV18
J gene: TRBJ1-2
D gene: TRBD1
clone size: .
CDR3 protein: CASSPPDRATWGYTF
CDR3 DNA: TGTGCCAGCTCACCCCCAGACAGGGCTACCTGGGGCTACACCTTC

V gene: TRBV3-1/TRBV3-2
J gene: TRBJ1-5
D gene: .
clone size: .
CDR3 protein: CASSQAGQGFGQPQHF
CDR3 DNA: TGTGCCAGCAGCCAAGCAGGGCAGGGGTTTGGCCAGCCCCAGCATTTT

V gene: TRBV29-1
J gene: TRBJ2-3
D gene: .
clone size: .
CDR3 protein: CSVGGHGTDTQYF
CDR3 DNA: TGCAGCGTTGGCGGACACGGCACAGATACGCAGTATTTT

V gene: TRBV7-6
J gene: TRBJ2-2
D gene: TRBD1
clone size: .
CDR3 protein: CASSQGQGLNTGELFF
CDR3 DNA: TGTGCCAGCAGCCAGGGACAGGGGCTGAACACCGGGGAGCTGTTTTTT

V gene: TRBV2
J gene: TRBJ2-1
D gene: .
clone size: .
CDR3 protein: CASRFRGSSYNEQFF
CDR3 DNA: TGTGCCAGCAGATTCCGCGGTAGCTCCTACAATGAGCAGTTCTTC

V gene: TRBV18
J gene: TRBJ1-2
D gene: TRBD1
clone size: .
CDR3 protein: CASSPNSPGQGNYGYTF
CDR3 DNA: TGTGCCAGCTCGCCTAACAGCCCCGGACAGGGGAACTATGGCTACACCTTC

V gene: TRBV24-1
J gene: TRBJ2-3
D gene: .
clone size: few
CDR3 protein: CATSDPRDSKPDTQYF
CDR3 DNA: TGTGCCACCAGTGATCCCCGGGACTCTAAACCAGATACGCAGTATTTT

V gene: TRBV2
J gene: TRBJ2-3
D gene: .
clone size: .
CDR3 protein: CASSDRPGGTDTQYF
CDR3 DNA: TGTGCCAGCAGTGATCGTCCAGGGGGCACAGATACGCAGTATTTT

V gene: TRBV30
J gene: TRBJ2-7
D gene: .
clone size: .
CDR3 protein: CAWSKTPSEQYF
CDR3 DNA: TGTGCCTGGAGCAAAACACCGTCCGAGCAGTACTTC

V gene: TRBV6-2/TRBV6-3
J gene: TRBJ1-1
D gene: .
clone size: once
CDR3 protein: CASSPQGYNTEAFF
CDR3 DNA: TGTGCCAGCAGTCCACAGGGATATAACACTGAAGCTTTCTTT

V gene: TRBV5-1
J gene: TRBJ1-1
D gene: TRBD1
clone size: .
CDR3 protein: CASSFTGETEAFF
CDR3 DNA: TGCGCCAGCAGCTTCACAGGGGAAACTGAAGCTTTCTTT

V gene: TRBV11-2
J gene: TRBJ1-4
D gene: TRBD1
clone size: .
CDR3 protein: CASSLARQGANEKLFF
CDR3 DNA: TGTGCCAGCAGCTTAGCGAGACAGGGGGCGAATGAAAAACTGTTTTTT

V gene: TRBV28
J gene: TRBJ2-7
D gene: .
clone size: few
CDR3 protein: CASSLPSDSSEQYF
CDR3 DNA: TGTGCCAGCAGTTTACCCTCGGACAGTTCCGAGCAGTACTTC